These T cell receptor beta chains were read from a single sample in a study of blood T cells in healthy people across ages. TCRdb reanalysed the 5' RACE reads using MiXCR and keeps one entry per CDR3 protein. This table has 1.5 million to 2 million distinct CDR3 sequences, 28% appearing once. Sample: blood. These TCRs come from a woman aged 25 to 39 in good health. Both conserved end residues are part of each CDR3. D genes are given only for firm matches. Rows may omit the clone size; those that give it use once, few, many or a size class.

>TRBV12-3/TRBV12-4|TRBJ1-3|NA|TRBD1
CASSTGAGNSIYF
TGTGCCAGCAGTACAGGGGCTGGAAACTCCATATATTTT
>TRBV11-2|TRBJ1-3|NA|NA
CASSLDLSSGNTIYF
TGTGCCAGCAGCTTAGACCTGTCTTCTGGAAACACCATATATTTT
>TRBV9|TRBJ2-3|NA|NA
CAGSGFADTQYF
TGTGCCGGCTCCGGGTTCGCAGATACGCAGTATTTT
>TRBV20-1|TRBJ2-1|many|NA
CSAPVGLSVYNEQFF
TGCAGTGCCCCCGTGGGGCTATCGGTCTACAATGAGCAGTTCTTC
>TRBV7-9|TRBJ2-7|NA|TRBD2
CASSSPGLAGPYEQYF
TGTGCCAGCAGCTCACCGGGACTAGCGGGGCCCTACGAGCAGTACTTC
>TRBV15|TRBJ1-1|NA|NA
CATSRGELGAAFF
TGTGCCACCAGCAGAGGAGAGTTGGGAGCAGCTTTCTTT
>TRBV28|TRBJ2-4|NA|TRBD1
CASSYRDRGAKNIQYF
TGTGCCAGCAGTTACCGGGACAGGGGTGCCAAAAACATTCAGTACTTC
>TRBV12-3/TRBV12-4|TRBJ1-2|NA|TRBD1
CASSRERQGGYGYTF
TGTGCCAGCAGTCGAGAAAGACAGGGAGGCTATGGCTACACCTTC
>TRBV5-1|TRBJ2-5|few|NA
CASSLMGRGVRGEETQYF
TGCGCCAGCAGCTTGATGGGGAGAGGGGTCCGCGGGGAGGAGACCCAGTACTTC
>TRBV7-9|TRBJ2-5|NA|TRBD1
CASSFDRGINEQYF
TGTGCCAGCAGCTTCGACAGGGGAATCAATGAGCAGTACTTC
>TRBV12-5|TRBJ2-5|once|NA
CASADGGNEQYF
TGTGCTAGCGCGGACGGAGGCAATGAGCAGTACTTC
>TRBV7-2|TRBJ2-4|many|TRBD1
CASSSPTGYSKNIQYF
TGTGCCAGCAGCTCCCCGACAGGGTATTCCAAAAACATTCAGTACTTC
>TRBV5-1|TRBJ1-5|NA|TRBD1
CASSLDGQGDQPQHF
TGCGCCAGCAGCTTAGATGGACAGGGGGATCAGCCCCAGCATTTT
>TRBV29-1|TRBJ1-1|NA|TRBD1
CSAGTGNGGTEAFF
TGCAGCGCTGGGACAGGGAATGGGGGCACTGAAGCTTTCTTT
>TRBV20-1|TRBJ1-4|NA|NA
CSARDLGNEKLFF
TGCAGTGCTAGAGATTTGGGGAATGAAAAACTGTTTTTT